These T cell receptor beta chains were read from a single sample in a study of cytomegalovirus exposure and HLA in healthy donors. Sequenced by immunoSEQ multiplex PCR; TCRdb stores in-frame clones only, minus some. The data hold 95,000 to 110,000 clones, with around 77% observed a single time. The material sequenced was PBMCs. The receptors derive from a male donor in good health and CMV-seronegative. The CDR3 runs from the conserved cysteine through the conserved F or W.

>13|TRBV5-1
CASSSGQGEGYTF
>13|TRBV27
CASNGGVNQPQHF
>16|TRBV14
CASSLGTSGGHGIQYF
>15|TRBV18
CASSPIGTGLHEQFF
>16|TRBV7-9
CASSLGTGGASETQYF
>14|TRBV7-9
CASSLQGTGNEQYF
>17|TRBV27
CASSPPGRPHSNQPQHF
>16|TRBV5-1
CASSLLAGGSVDTQYF
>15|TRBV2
CASRGVERETGELFF
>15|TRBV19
CASSIDGGGNQPQHF
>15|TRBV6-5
CASSYGRSSNQPQHF
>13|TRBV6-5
CATFSGSSYEQYF
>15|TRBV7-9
CASSPGLASTDTQYF
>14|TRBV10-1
CASSVGARGNTIYF
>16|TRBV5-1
CASSSNPGTSTHEQYF
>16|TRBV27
CASSLSRRQANPEQYF
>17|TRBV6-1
CASSVDRGRDFGYGYTF
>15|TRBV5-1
CASSLGTSGQETQYF
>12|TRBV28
CASTRVTYGYTF
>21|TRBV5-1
CASSHTARGSTKQGKETEAFF
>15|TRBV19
CASSIGTSGINEQFF
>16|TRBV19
CATTGTANSGANVLTF
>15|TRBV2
CASLGRPGGGETQYF
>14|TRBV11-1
CASARSSHQRELFF
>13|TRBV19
CASSGQGYTEAFF
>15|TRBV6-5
CASRAGTAVFYGYTF
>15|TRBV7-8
CASSLGSGLDNEQFF
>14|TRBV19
CAVQGGGIYNEQFF
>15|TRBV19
CASSIDRRGIYGYTF
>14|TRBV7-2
CASSSRDRLYEQYF
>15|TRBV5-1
CASSPGTSLTDTQYF